Here is one TCR beta chain with its context. Those enrolled, adults aged 18 to 89 years, came from around 24 US areas. The record originates from a study of blood T cell repertoires in COVID-19. The overall study: The cDNA or gDNA used as material had been derived from T cells, B-cell-depleted T cells, or PBMCs.

The CDR3 contains 17 residues. The V gene's germline CDR1 is MNHEY and CDR2 SMNVEV (reference sequence). The ends lost 6 bases at V and 0 bases at J; junction bases unmatched: 9. Per the original data handling: Amplification from reference gene primers served as the basis for estimated nucleated cell counts. The method was immunoSEQ multiplex PCR; TCRdb's version includes in-frame clones alone and lacks a portion of them. The D gene and trimming were derived from the DNA, and the V and J assignments and clone size from that table. In the table there are 250,000 to 350,000 clones, approximately 90% of which are singletons.

The clonotype was recovered from a woman aged 45-60 years who had recovered from COVID-19. The chain uses TRBV27 and TRBJ1-1; 11 bases line up with TRBD1. What was sequenced was PBMCs or T cells enriched from blood (not recorded which). The CDR3 sequence: CASSSLGQGAMNTEAFF. CDR3 nucleotide sequence: TGTGCCAGCAGCTCACTTGGACAGGGGGCCATGAACACTGAAGCTTTCTTT.